These 17 T cell receptor beta chains originate from one sample sequenced in a study of shared clonotypes between healthy human individuals. Only in-frame clones appear in the TCRdb table, and some are missing; sequencing was by immunoSEQ multiplex PCR. The sample yields around 1.4 million clones, approximately 98.5% seen once. Sample: naive CD4+ T cells sorted from blood. This sample's subset: CD45RA+ positively selected. The receptor set was obtained from a man between 25 and 39 years old in good health.

The CDR3 protein is CASSLGGLTSTDTQYF. As DNA, the CDR3 is TGCGCCAGCAGCCTAGGGGGACTTACAAGCACAGATACGCAGTATTTT. This chain uses TRBV4-1 with TRBJ2-3, with D perhaps matching TRBD1 or TRBD2 (6 bases each). Trimming removed 4 bases from V and 0 bases from J, with 14 bases in between. Germline CDR1 and CDR2: MGHRA and YSYEKL. There are 16 residues in the CDR3.

The gene calls are TRBV27 and TRBJ2-1; the D gene could be TRBD1 or TRBD2 (5 bases each). Germline assignment: CDR1 MNHEY and CDR2 SMNVEV (reference sequence). The CDR3 runs to 17 residues. V shed 5 bases and J shed 3 bases, with 20 bases lying between them. The CDR3 spells CASSPLGAGRNYNEQFF. The CDR3 DNA reads as TGTGCCAGCAGTCCCCTCGGGGCGGGTAGGAACTACAATGAGCAGTTCTTC.

The V gene is TRBV9, the J gene TRBJ2-7, with TRBD2 identical over 7 bases. The CDR3 contains 15 residues. Germline assignment: CDR1 SGDLS and CDR2 YYNGEE. V was clipped by 0 bases and J by 4 bases; unmatched bases: 7. The CDR3 region has the DNA TGTGCCAGCAGCGTAGGGAATAGCGGGCGGTACGAGCAGTACTTC. This sequence encodes CASSVGNSGRYEQYF. The full variable domain, with the rest looked up from reference TRBV9 and TRBJ2-7, is DSGVTQTPKHLITATGQRVTLRCSPRSGDLSVYWYQQSLDQGLQFLIQYYNGEERAKGNILERFSAQQFPDLHSELNLSSLELGDSALYFCASSVGNSGRYEQYFGPGTRLTVT.

The V and J genes are TRBV6-5 and TRBJ2-5, with D possibly being TRBD1 (6 bases). Germline lookup yields CDR1 MNHEY and CDR2 SVGAGI. The CDR3 loop spans 15 amino acids. Trimming left V 6 bases short and J 2 bases short, with 16 bases between. The CDR3 DNA reads TGTGCCAGCAGAAATGACAGGAGAGGACAAGAGACCCAGTACTTC. Translation gives CASRNDRRGQETQYF.

The genes are TRBV9 and TRBJ1-5; no definite D call. Germline V gene data show CDR1 as SGDLS and CDR2 as YYNGEE. This CDR3 comprises 11 residues. The V end was cut by 5 bases, the J end by 6 bases, with 6 bases between. CDR3 region: CASRWIQPQHF. CDR3 sequence (DNA): TGTGCCAGCAGATGGATTCAGCCCCAGCATTTT. Full variable domain (missing parts from reference TRBV9 and TRBJ1-5): DSGVTQTPKHLITATGQRVTLRCSPRSGDLSVYWYQQSLDQGLQFLIQYYNGEERAKGNILERFSAQQFPDLHSELNLSSLELGDSALYFCASRWIQPQHFGDGTRLSIL.

This rearrangement joins TRBV5-3 to TRBJ2-1; a possible D gene is TRBD2 (6 bases). TRBV5-3 is assigned to the ORF class and has an uncertain function. The length of the CDR3 is 15 residues. Trimming cost V 5 bases and J 2 bases, with 14 bases left between them. CDR3 in amino acids: CARRFLTGAYNEQFF. CDR3 DNA: TGTGCCAGAAGATTCTTGACGGGAGCCTACAATGAGCAGTTCTTC.

The V and J genes are TRBV28 and TRBJ2-3; 12 bases align to TRBD2. The CDR3 runs 18 residues. Germline loops: CDR1 MDHEN, CDR2 SYDVKM. The ends lost 3 bases at V and 5 bases at J; junction bases unmatched: 12. CDR3 in amino acids: CASSFSTGLAGPRDTQYF. The CDR3 bases are TGTGCCAGCAGTTTCTCAACCGGACTAGCGGGACCTAGAGATACGCAGTATTTT. The variable domain in full, with the rest retrieved from reference TRBV28 and TRBJ2-3, is DVKVTQSSRYLVKRTGEKVFLECVQDMDHENMFWYRQDPGLGLRLIYFSYDVKMKEKGDIPEGYSVSREKKERFSLILESASTNQTSMYLCASSFSTGLAGPRDTQYFGPGTRLTVL.

The V gene is TRBV11-2, the J gene TRBJ2-7; 9 bases are shared with TRBD2. Per germline, CDR1 SGHAT and CDR2 FQNNGV. The CDR3 is made up of 17 amino acids. V was clipped by 5 bases and J by 5 bases; unmatched bases: 16. In nucleotides, the CDR3 is TGTGCCAGCAGCGCGACCCCTAGCGGGATCATATACCACGAGCAGTACTTC. Protein product: CASSATPSGIIYHEQYF.

The sample holds one count of this clone. J is TRBJ1-2 and V is TRBV7-9; D is perhaps TRBD1 (6 bases). The V end was cut by 0 bases, the J end by 4 bases, with 12 bases between. Germline CDR1 is SEHNR and CDR2 is FQNEAQ (reference sequence). The CDR3 has 15 amino acids. CDR3 coding DNA: TGTGCCAGCAGCTTAGCGCGGGGGGACACCTATGGCTACACCTTC. It is translated as CASSLARGDTYGYTF. The full variable domain, rest sourced from reference TRBV7-9 and TRBJ1-2, is DTGVSQNPRHKITKRGQNVTFRCDPISEHNRLYWYRQTLGQGPEFLTYFQNEAQLEKSRLLSDRFSAERPKGSFSTLEIQRTEQGDSAMYLCASSLARGDTYGYTFGSGTRLTVV.

This chain connects TRBV4-2 to TRBJ1-2; the match to TRBD1 covers 9 bases. The J segment lost 4 bases and the V segment lost 4 bases, leaving 4 bases of the junction unmatched. CDR1 LGHNA and CDR2 YNFKEQ come from the germline V gene. The CDR3 consists of 14 residues. CDR3 loop: CASSREGQGYGYTF. The CDR3 nucleotides read TGTGCCAGCAGCCGAGAGGGACAGGGCTATGGCTACACCTTC.

The rearrangement uses TRBV6-5 and TRBJ1-2; 11 bases agree with TRBD1. V dropped 6 bases and J dropped 8; count of bases not matched to a gene: 8. Germline V gives CDR1 MNHEY, CDR2 SVGAGI. This CDR3 spans 14 amino acids. CDR3 coding DNA: TGTGCCAGCAGGGCTCCGGGACAGGGGGGAGGCTACACCTTC. This sequence encodes CASRAPGQGGGYTF.

The rearrangement links TRBV9 to TRBJ2-4, with D hard to call. Germline CDR1 is SGDLS and CDR2 is YYNGEE. Trimming pared 3 bases from V and 2 bases from J, leaving 12 bases between. This CDR3 has 15 amino acids. The CDR3 reads CASSAGAASKNIQYF. CDR3 nucleotides: TGTGCCAGCAGCGCTGGTGCCGCGTCCAAAAACATTCAGTACTTC.

With regard to this clone: Germline is not matched at one junction end, which may reflect a read error. The chain employs TRBV19 and TRBJ2-7; TRBD2 is a possible D gene (6 bases). CDR3 length: 16 amino acids. The germline gives CDR1 LNHDA, CDR2 SQIVND (reference sequence). The CDR3 bases are TGTGCCAGTAGTCCCCCGGGAGCGGTGAACTCCCACGAGCAGTACTTC. Encoded protein: CASSPPGAVNSHEQYF.

This clone has just one count. This chain's CDR3 is CASSQAGGFTGELFF. The DNA for the CDR3 is TGTGCCAGCAGCCAAGCGGGTGGGTTCACCGGGGAGCTGTTTTTT. This chain uses TRBV7-9 with TRBJ2-2, with D possibly being TRBD2 (6 bases). Germline CDR1 SEHNR, CDR2 FQNEAQ (reference sequence). Trimming removed 5 bases from V and 4 bases from J, with 14 bases in between. This CDR3 contains 15 residues.

Of note for this clone: Other DNA sequences from this sample encode an identical CDR3 as well. The rearrangement links TRBV5-1 to TRBJ2-1; the D call may be TRBD1 or TRBD2 (5 bases each). The germline V and J ends were trimmed by 0 bases and 8 bases, with 9 bases remaining between them. The CDR3 has 13 amino acids. CDR1 is SGHRS, CDR2 YFSETQ, per germline. The CDR3 nucleotides are TGCGCCAGCAGCTTGGGGTTGGGGGATGAGCAGTTCTTC. Translating gives CASSLGLGDEQFF.

The chain employs TRBV28 and TRBJ2-5; 7 nucleotides agree with TRBD1. CDR1 and CDR2 (germline): MDHEN, SYDVKM. V was pared by 6 bases and J by 4 bases, with 8 bases of the junction left unmatched. The CDR3 covers 14 residues. CDR3 protein: CASRTNRGGETQYF. The CDR3 DNA reads TGTGCCAGCAGAACAAACAGGGGTGGAGAGACCCAGTACTTC. Full variable domain (missing parts from reference TRBV28 and TRBJ2-5): DVKVTQSSRYLVKRTGEKVFLECVQDMDHENMFWYRQDPGLGLRLIYFSYDVKMKEKGDIPEGYSVSREKKERFSLILESASTNQTSMYLCASRTNRGGETQYFGPGTRLLVL.

V and J are TRBV5-6 and TRBJ2-1; 9 bases map to TRBD2. The CDR3 length is 16 residues. Germline values: CDR1 SGHDT, CDR2 YYEEEE. V shed 1 base and J 7 bases; nucleotides not matched to a gene: 9. CDR3 nucleotides: TGTGCCAGCAGCTTGAGTTGGCTAGCGGGGCAAAATGAGCAGTTCTTC. Amino acids: CASSLSWLAGQNEQFF.